This T cell receptor beta chain was obtained from a study of OX40 agonist ivuxolimab in advanced cancers. In terms of the full investigation: The costimulatory receptor OX40 (CD134) was targeted by ivuxolimab, a fully human IgG2 agonistic monoclonal antibody. Of the approximately 54 dose-escalation patients, hepatocellular carcinoma was present in roughly 19, melanoma in roughly 15, renal cell carcinoma in 9 and head and neck cancer in 9. The monotherapy dose-escalation portion (N ≈ 52 patients) of the phase I ivuxolimab trial is reported in the paper. Patients were allowed to have had prior anti-PD-1, anti-PD-L1 or anti-CTLA-4 therapy, and approximately 40% of the dose-escalation patients had been treated with checkpoint inhibitors. Intravenous ivuxolimab was administered to patients every 2 weeks at six dose levels: 0.01, 0.1, 0.3, 1.5, 3 and 10 mg/kg. Three dose-escalation patients achieved partial responses, one with hepatocellular carcinoma and two with cutaneous melanoma. Peripheral TCRbeta sequencing was intended to test whether TCR sequence diversity was altered and clonal T-cell expansion was caused by ivuxolimab. In the dose-escalation cohort, approximately 83% of patients were male, and the mean age was approximately 60 years with a range of roughly 20 to 79.

The trial excluded patients who had a history of autoimmune disease or who were on systemic immunosuppression. Peripheral blood for TCR sequencing was drawn from every dose cohort at baseline, at cycle 4 day 1 and at cycle 7 day 1. The samples were taken from a phase I, first-in-human, multicenter, open-label dose-escalation trial of ivuxolimab. Adults with locally advanced or metastatic melanoma, renal cell carcinoma, hepatocellular carcinoma or head and neck squamous cell carcinoma were enrolled in the trial. Before TCR sequencing, CD4+ T cells and CD8+ T cells were sorted from peripheral blood as separate populations. The study at large found these results: In the 0.1-3.0 mg/kg groups, partial responders had among the lowest normalized peripheral clonal expansion, particularly in CD8+ T cells. Clonal expansion of both CD4+ and CD8+ blood T cells was observed from baseline to week 6 at doses 0.1 to 3.0 mg/kg. Low levels of normalized T-cell clonal expansion were also seen in some patients who did not respond. The antigen specificity of the peripheral T cells that underwent clonal expansion was not determined. After ivuxolimab, CD8+ T cells had more expanded clones than CD4+ T cells on average.

Via the germline V gene, CDR1 is MNHNS and CDR2 SASEGT. V and J lose 4 bases and 0 bases, and a span of 9 bases separates them. From the cysteine through the phenylalanine, the CDR3 covers 14 amino acids. The entry retains the CDR3 DNA only, 42 bases that are in frame from base 1. Regarding this clone: It lacks a known antigen. Base quality data are lacking; no much larger clone is found one base away.

Genomic DNA was isolated from the sorted cells so that the TCRbeta CDR3 region could be sequenced. TCRbeta CDR3 regions were sequenced using the immunoSEQ Assay. The source is immuneACCESS, and TCRdb retained only in-frame sequences with V and J called. Part of the clones is not carried over; for the studies checked, unresolved V genes explain less than half of this, and the remainder is unexplained. In all, the sample holds 35,000 to 45,000 clones, and 74% of those were seen once. The top ten hold about 18% of the sample. Here the chain combines TRBV6-1 and TRBJ1-2; no confident D gene assignment can be made. This clonotype originated in an adult with an advanced solid tumor such as melanoma, head and neck, liver or kidney cancer. This specimen was CD4+ or CD8+ T cells sorted from blood, taken in a trial of the OX40 agonist ivuxolimab. The CDR3 sequence is CASSVDIANYGYTF. Here is the DNA: TGTGCCAGCAGTGTCGACATAGCTAACTATGGCTACACCTTC.